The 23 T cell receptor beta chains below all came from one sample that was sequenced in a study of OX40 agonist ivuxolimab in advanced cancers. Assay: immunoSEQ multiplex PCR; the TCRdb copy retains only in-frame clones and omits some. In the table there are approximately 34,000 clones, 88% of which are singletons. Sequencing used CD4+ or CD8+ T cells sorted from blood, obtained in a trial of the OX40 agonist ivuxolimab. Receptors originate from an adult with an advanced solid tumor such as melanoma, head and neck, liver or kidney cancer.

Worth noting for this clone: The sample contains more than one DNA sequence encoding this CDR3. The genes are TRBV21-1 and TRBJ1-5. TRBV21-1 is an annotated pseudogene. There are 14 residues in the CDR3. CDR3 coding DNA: TGTGCCAGCACAGCGGGGGCAGTCGATCAGCCCCAGCATTTT. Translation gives CASTAGAVDQPQHF.

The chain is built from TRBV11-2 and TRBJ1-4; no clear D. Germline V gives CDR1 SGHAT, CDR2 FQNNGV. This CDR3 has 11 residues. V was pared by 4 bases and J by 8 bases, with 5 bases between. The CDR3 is CASSSTEKLFF. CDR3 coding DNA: TGTGCCAGCAGCTCGACAGAAAAACTGTTTTTT.

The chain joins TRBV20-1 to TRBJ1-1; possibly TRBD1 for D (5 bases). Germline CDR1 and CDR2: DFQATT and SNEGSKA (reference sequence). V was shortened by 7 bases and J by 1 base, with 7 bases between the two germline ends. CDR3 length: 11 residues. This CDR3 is CSGGGNTEAFF. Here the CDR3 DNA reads TGCAGTGGGGGGGGGAACACTGAAGCTTTCTTT.

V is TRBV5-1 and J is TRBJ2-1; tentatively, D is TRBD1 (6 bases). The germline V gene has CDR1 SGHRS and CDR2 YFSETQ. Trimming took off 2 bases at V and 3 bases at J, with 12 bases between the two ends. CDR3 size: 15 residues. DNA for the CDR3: TGCGCCAGCAGCTTCGGGCAGGGGCTCTACAATGAGCAGTTCTTC. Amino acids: CASSFGQGLYNEQFF.

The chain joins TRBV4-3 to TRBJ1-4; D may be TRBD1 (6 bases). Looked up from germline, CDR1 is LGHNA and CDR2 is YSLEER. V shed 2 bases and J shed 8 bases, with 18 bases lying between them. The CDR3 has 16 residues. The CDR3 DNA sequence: TGCGCCAGCAGCCAATCCCCGGGGGGGGCCGGGGAAAAACTGTTTTTT. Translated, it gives CASSQSPGGAGEKLFF.

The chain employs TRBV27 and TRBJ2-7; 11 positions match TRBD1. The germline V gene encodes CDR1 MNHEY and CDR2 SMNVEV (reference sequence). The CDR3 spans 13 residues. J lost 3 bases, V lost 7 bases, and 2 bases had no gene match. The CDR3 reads CASTGTGGYEQYF. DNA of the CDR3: TGTGCCAGCACCGGGACAGGGGGCTACGAGCAGTACTTC.

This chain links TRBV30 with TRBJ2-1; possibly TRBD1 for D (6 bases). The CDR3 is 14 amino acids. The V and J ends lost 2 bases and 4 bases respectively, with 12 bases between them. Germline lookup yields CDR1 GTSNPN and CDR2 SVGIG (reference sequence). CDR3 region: CAWSSTGQYNEQFF. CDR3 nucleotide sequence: TGTGCCTGGAGTTCCACCGGACAGTACAATGAGCAGTTCTTC.

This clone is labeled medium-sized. The CDR3 DNA follows: TGTGCCAGCAGCCCTACAGGGATGATCACTGAAGCTTTCTTT. This translates into CASSPTGMITEAFF. V usage is TRBV6-5 and J usage is TRBJ1-1; TRBD1 might be the D (6 bases). The CDR3 has 14 residues. Deletions cut 6 bases from V and 4 bases from J, with 15 bases between. The V gene's germline CDR1 is MNHEY and CDR2 SVGAGI.

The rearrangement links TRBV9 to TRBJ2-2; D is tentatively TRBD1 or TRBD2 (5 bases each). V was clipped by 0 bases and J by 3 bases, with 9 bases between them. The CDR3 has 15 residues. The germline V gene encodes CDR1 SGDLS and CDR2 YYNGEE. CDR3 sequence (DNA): TGTGCCAGCAGCGTAGGCAGGGAGTACACCGGGGAGCTGTTTTTT. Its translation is CASSVGREYTGELFF.

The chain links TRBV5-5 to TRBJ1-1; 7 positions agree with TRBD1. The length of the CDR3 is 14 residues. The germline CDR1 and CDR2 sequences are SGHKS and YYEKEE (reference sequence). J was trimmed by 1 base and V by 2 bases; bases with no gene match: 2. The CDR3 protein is CASSFGTANTEAFF. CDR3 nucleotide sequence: TGTGCCAGCAGCTTCGGGACAGCGAACACTGAAGCTTTCTTT.

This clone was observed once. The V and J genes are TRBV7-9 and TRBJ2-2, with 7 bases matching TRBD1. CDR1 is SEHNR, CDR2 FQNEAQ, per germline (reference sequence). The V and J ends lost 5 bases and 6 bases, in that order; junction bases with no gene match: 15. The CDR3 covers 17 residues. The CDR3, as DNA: TGTGCCAGCAGCCCCAGGACAGGCCCACTGGGGTCCGGGGAGCTGTTTTTT. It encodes CASSPRTGPLGSGELFF.

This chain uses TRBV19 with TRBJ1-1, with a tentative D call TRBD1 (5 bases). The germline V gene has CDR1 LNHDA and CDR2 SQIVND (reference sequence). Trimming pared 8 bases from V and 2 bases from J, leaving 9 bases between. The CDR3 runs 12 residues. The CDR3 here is CASFTGNTEAFF. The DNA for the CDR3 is TGTGCCAGTTTTACAGGAAACACTGAAGCTTTCTTT.

The CDR3 spells CASAGGWFGGYTF. In DNA, the CDR3 is TGTGCCAGCGCAGGGGGCTGGTTCGGTGGCTACACCTTC. The J gene is TRBJ1-2, the V gene TRBV6-5; TRBD1 agrees at 8 bases. This CDR3 region has 13 residues. Germline values: CDR1 MNHEY, CDR2 SVGAGI. J gave up 7 bases and V 8 bases, and 9 bases lay outside the gene matches.

CDR3 coding DNA: TGTGCCAGCAGCTTAGAGGGCAGCGCCTACGAGCAGTACTTC. This gives the protein CASSLEGSAYEQYF. This chain links TRBV7-6 with TRBJ2-7; no clear D gene. The V end was cut by 1 base, the J end by 2 bases, with 9 bases between. The CDR3 extends over 14 amino acids. Germline V CDR1 and CDR2: SGHVS, FNYEAQ.

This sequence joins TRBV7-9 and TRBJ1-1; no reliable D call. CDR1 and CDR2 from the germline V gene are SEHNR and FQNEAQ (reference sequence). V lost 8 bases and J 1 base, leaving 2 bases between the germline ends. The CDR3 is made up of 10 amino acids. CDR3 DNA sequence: TGTGCCAGCGGGAACACTGAAGCTTTCTTT. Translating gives CASGNTEAFF.

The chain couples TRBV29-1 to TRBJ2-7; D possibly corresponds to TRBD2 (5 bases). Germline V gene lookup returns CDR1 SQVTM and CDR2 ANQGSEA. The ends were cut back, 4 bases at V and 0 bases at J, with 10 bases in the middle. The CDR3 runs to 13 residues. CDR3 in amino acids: CSVGTGSSYEQYF. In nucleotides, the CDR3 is TGCAGCGTTGGGACGGGGAGCTCCTACGAGCAGTACTTC.

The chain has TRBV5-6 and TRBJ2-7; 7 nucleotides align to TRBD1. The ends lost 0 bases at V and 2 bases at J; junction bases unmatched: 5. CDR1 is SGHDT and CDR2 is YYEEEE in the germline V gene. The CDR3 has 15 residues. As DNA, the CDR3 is TGTGCCAGCAGCTTGGGGTTGGACAGGACCTACGAGCAGTACTTC. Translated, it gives CASSLGLDRTYEQYF.

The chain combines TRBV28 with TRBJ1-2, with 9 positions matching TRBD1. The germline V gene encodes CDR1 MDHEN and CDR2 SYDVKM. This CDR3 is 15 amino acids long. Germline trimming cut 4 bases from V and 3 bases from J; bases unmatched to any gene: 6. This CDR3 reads CASSSPGQGHYGYTF. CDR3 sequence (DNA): TGTGCCAGCAGTTCCCCGGGACAGGGTCACTATGGCTACACCTTC.

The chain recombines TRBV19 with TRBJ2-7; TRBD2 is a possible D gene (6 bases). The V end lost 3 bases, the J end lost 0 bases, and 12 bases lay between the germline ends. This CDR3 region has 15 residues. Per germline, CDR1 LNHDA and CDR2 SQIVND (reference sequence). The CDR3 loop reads CASSIVGSGSYEQYF. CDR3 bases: TGTGCCAGTAGTATTGTCGGTAGCGGCTCCTACGAGCAGTACTTC.

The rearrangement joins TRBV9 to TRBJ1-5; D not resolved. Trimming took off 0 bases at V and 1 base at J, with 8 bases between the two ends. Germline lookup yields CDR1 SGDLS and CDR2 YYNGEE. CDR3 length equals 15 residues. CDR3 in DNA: TGTGCCAGCAGCGTAGACGGCAGGAGCAATCAGCCCCAGCATTTT. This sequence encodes CASSVDGRSNQPQHF. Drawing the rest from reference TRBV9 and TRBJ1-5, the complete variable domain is DSGVTQTPKHLITATGQRVTLRCSPRSGDLSVYWYQQSLDQGLQFLIQYYNGEERAKGNILERFSAQQFPDLHSELNLSSLELGDSALYFCASSVDGRSNQPQHFGDGTRLSIL.

The CDR3 region is CASSQDDSPEAFF. CDR3 DNA: TGCGCCAGCAGCCAAGATGACAGTCCTGAAGCTTTCTTT. This sequence joins TRBV4-1 and TRBJ1-1, with D perhaps matching TRBD1 (5 bases). This CDR3 is built from 13 residues. Deletions cut 0 bases from V and 6 bases from J, with 8 bases between. Germline assignment: CDR1 MGHRA and CDR2 YSYEKL.

In DNA, the CDR3 is TGCGCCAGCAGCCAAGGCGCGGATACGCAGTATTTT. The encoded protein is CASSQGADTQYF. The J gene is TRBJ2-3, the V gene TRBV4-1; no firm D call. From germline, CDR1 is MGHRA and CDR2 YSYEKL. The CDR3 length is 12 residues. V was trimmed by 1 base and J by 6 bases, leaving 5 bases between them.

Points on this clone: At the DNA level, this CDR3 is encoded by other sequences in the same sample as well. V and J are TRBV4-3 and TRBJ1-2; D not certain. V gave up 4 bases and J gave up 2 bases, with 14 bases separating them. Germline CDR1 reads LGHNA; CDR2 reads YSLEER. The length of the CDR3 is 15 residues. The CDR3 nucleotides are TGCGCCAGCAGCCCGGGAGAGGGTCCCAACTATGGCTACACCTTC. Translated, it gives CASSPGEGPNYGYTF.